This entry lists 20 T cell receptor beta chains sequenced from one sample in a study of T cells after yellow fever vaccination. TCRdb fed the 5' RACE reads into MiXCR, producing one record per CDR3 protein. The profile shows roughly 99,000 distinct CDR3 sequences, around 5.8% of them singletons. The sequencing used CD8+ T cells sorted from PBMCs, collected 10 days after the yellow fever booster vaccination. The source of these receptors is a young man who received the YFV17D yellow fever vaccine.

The rearrangement uses TRBV4-3 and TRBJ2-7; 7 nucleotides match TRBD2. The CDR3 is made up of 18 amino acids. In germline, CDR1 is LGHNA, CDR2 YSLEER. V lost 2 bases to trimming and J lost 2 bases; unmatched junction nucleotides: 15. CDR3 nucleotides: TGCGCCAGCAGCCAACGTATCTCACGGGGGGTCCGGGCCTACGAGCAGTACTTC. This encodes CASSQRISRGVRAYEQYF.

The rearrangement joins TRBV6-5 to TRBJ2-1; no reliable D call. CDR1 is MNHEY, CDR2 SVGAGI, per germline. Trimming took 0 bases from V and 0 from J, leaving 6 bases between them. The CDR3 spans 15 residues. The DNA for the CDR3 is TGTGCCAGCAGTTACTCCCGAAGCTCCTACAATGAGCAGTTCTTC. Translation: CASSYSRSSYNEQFF.

The DNA for the CDR3 is TGCAGTGCTAGAGAAGCGGACGAGCAGTTCTTC. It codes for CSAREADEQFF. This sequence joins TRBV20-1 and TRBJ2-1; a possible D gene is TRBD2 (5 bases). V was cut by 0 bases and J by 10 bases, with 7 bases left in between. The germline V gene encodes CDR1 DFQATT and CDR2 SNEGSKA (reference sequence). The CDR3 has 11 residues.

To note about this clonotype: Germline and junction disagree at one end, which may indicate a read error. The gene calls are TRBV15 and TRBJ1-2; D possibly corresponds to TRBD1 (5 bases). CDR1 is LNHNV and CDR2 is YYDKDF in the germline V gene (reference sequence). This CDR3 is 12 amino acids long. CDR3 nucleotide sequence: TGTGCCACCAGCGGAGAGGGGTTGGGCTACACCTTC. This sequence encodes CATSGEGLGYTF.

This clonotype was observed once. The rearrangement links TRBV12-3 or TRBV12-4 to TRBJ1-1; D unresolved. Deletions cut 1 base from V and 7 bases from J, with 16 bases between. The CDR3 covers 15 residues. The CDR3 DNA reads TGTGCCAGCAGTTTAGTACGGGGAGTGAATGTTGAAGCTTTCTTT. Translation: CASSLVRGVNVEAFF.

This clonotype was observed a few times. The DNA of the CDR3 is TGCGCCAGCGGTACGGGGGGCCTATCCTACGAGCAGTACTTC. Translated, it gives CASGTGGLSYEQYF. The rearrangement joins TRBV5-1 to TRBJ2-7; D is perhaps TRBD2 (7 bases). The V end lost 7 bases, the J end lost 1 base, and 15 bases lay between the germline ends. The V gene's germline CDR1 is SGHRS and CDR2 YFSETQ. This CDR3 has 14 residues.

This clonotype occurred a few times. The J gene is TRBJ1-1, the V gene TRBV6-5; D call uncertain. Germline V gives CDR1 MNHEY, CDR2 SVGAGI. Trimming took 5 bases from V and 2 from J, leaving 9 bases between them. The CDR3 totals 13 residues. The DNA of the CDR3 is TGTGCCAGCAGTATCCCAGGTAACACTGAAGCTTTCTTT. This translates into CASSIPGNTEAFF.

This clonotype was detected only a few times. The V and J genes are TRBV12-3 or TRBV12-4 and TRBJ2-7; 8 bases are a match to TRBD2. The CDR3 sequence is 14 residues long. The trim removed 6 bases at V and 4 bases at J, leaving 8 bases unmatched. This CDR3 is CASSPLRGDYEQYF. The CDR3 DNA reads as TGTGCCAGCAGCCCTCTGCGGGGGGATTACGAGCAGTACTTC.

This clonotype came up many times. The V call is TRBV12-3 or TRBV12-4, the J call TRBJ2-1; tentatively, D is TRBD1 or TRBD2 (5 bases each). Trimming shortened V by 5 bases and J by 12 bases, and 11 bases separated the two germline ends. The CDR3 length is 11 residues. CDR3 nucleotide sequence: TGTGCCAGCAGTCCAGGGACCGCGCAGTTCTTC. Protein product: CASSPGTAQFF.

This chain uses TRBV12-3 or TRBV12-4 with TRBJ2-3, with D tentatively TRBD1 (5 bases). The CDR3 is 13 residues long. Trimming cost V 5 bases and J 4 bases, with 10 bases left between them. CDR3 nucleotide sequence: TGTGCCAGCAGTCCAGGGTGGTCAGATACGCAGTATTTT. As protein: CASSPGWSDTQYF.

This chain uses TRBV24-1 with TRBJ2-1; TRBD2 is a possible D gene (6 bases). Germline V lookup: CDR1 KGHDR, CDR2 SFDVKD. V gave up 5 bases and J gave up 3 bases, with 10 bases separating them. The CDR3 is 14 residues long. In DNA form, the CDR3 reads TGTGCCACCAGTGCGGGGAGGAACTACAATGAGCAGTTCTTC. Amino acids: CATSAGRNYNEQFF.

This rearrangement joins TRBV7-8 to TRBJ2-1, with no clear D. The V gene's germline CDR1 is SGHVS and CDR2 FQNEAQ. The length of the CDR3 is 16 residues. The V gene lost 5 bases and the J gene lost 0 bases, with 14 bases spanning the gap. In nucleotides, the CDR3 is TGTGCCAGCAGCCCACGGGCGGAAAGCTCCTACAATGAGCAGTTCTTC. The encoded protein is CASSPRAESSYNEQFF.

This clonotype was counted between two and nine times. V and J are TRBV20-1 and TRBJ2-7, with 7 bases matching TRBD2. CDR3 size: 15 residues. V lost 0 bases and J lost 3; bases outside the gene matches: 8. CDR1 is DFQATT, CDR2 SNEGSKA, per germline (reference sequence). CDR3: CSAREERGVGYEQYF. The CDR3 bases are TGCAGTGCTAGAGAGGAGCGGGGTGTTGGCTACGAGCAGTACTTC.

This clonotype has a handful of counts. The rearrangement uses TRBV12-3 or TRBV12-4 and TRBJ1-3; no definite D call. This CDR3 is built from 14 residues. Trimming shortened V by 3 bases and J by 3 bases, and 9 bases separated the two germline ends. CDR3 DNA sequence: TGTGCCAGCAGTTTCAGCCGCTTTGGAAACACCATATATTTT. Translating it yields CASSFSRFGNTIYF.

This clonotype was detected a few times. The chain employs TRBV29-1 and TRBJ1-2; a possible D gene is TRBD1 (5 bases). CDR1 SQVTM and CDR2 ANQGSEA come from the germline V gene. V lost 3 bases and J 4 bases, leaving 12 bases between the germline ends. The CDR3 has 13 amino acids. The CDR3 here is CSVEVDTLYGYTF. The DNA for the CDR3 is TGCAGCGTTGAGGTGGACACGCTCTATGGCTACACCTTC.

This clonotype has a handful of counts. The chain links TRBV7-9 to TRBJ2-2; D tentatively reads TRBD1 or TRBD2 (5 bases each). This CDR3 comprises 15 residues. Trimming removed 6 bases at V and 0 bases at J, with 11 bases between. Germline values: CDR1 SEHNR, CDR2 FQNEAQ (reference sequence). CDR3 coding DNA: TGTGCCAGCAGAACCGGGACGACGAACACCGGGGAGCTGTTTTTT. Protein sequence: CASRTGTTNTGELFF. The whole variable domain, filled in from reference TRBV7-9 and TRBJ2-2, reads DTGVSQNPRHKITKRGQNVTFRCDPISEHNRLYWYRQTLGQGPEFLTYFQNEAQLEKSRLLSDRFSAERPKGSFSTLEIQRTEQGDSAMYLCASRTGTTNTGELFFGEGSRLTVL.

This chain uses TRBV15 with TRBJ2-1, with 11 bases that match TRBD2. Germline CDR1 LNHNV, CDR2 YYDKDF (reference sequence). The CDR3 is 16 amino acids. The V gene end was trimmed by 1 base and the J gene end by 6 bases; junction bases not matched to a gene: 5. CDR3 in DNA: TGTGCCACCAGCAGAGCCCCCCTAGCGGGGGGCAATGAGCAGTTCTTC. Translation: CATSRAPLAGGNEQFF.

In its sample, this clonotype was seen a few times. The chain is built from TRBV3-1 and TRBJ2-5; 7 bases are shared with TRBD1. Germline V gene sequence: CDR1 LGHDT, CDR2 YNNKEL (reference sequence). V lost 1 base and J lost 0; bases outside the gene matches: 8. CDR3 length: 17 amino acids. The CDR3 DNA reads TGTGCCAGCAGCCAAGTGAGGGACAGAGATAACCAAGAGACCCAGTACTTC. Protein product: CASSQVRDRDNQETQYF.

This rearrangement joins TRBV7-6 to TRBJ2-3; TRBD2 matches 15 bases. CDR1 is SGHVS, CDR2 FNYEAQ, per germline. The CDR3 length is 18 residues. Losses at the gene ends were 5 bases for V and 1 base for J; bases not matched to a gene: 7. The chain's CDR3 is CASSRTSGGAIGTDTQYF. Written as DNA, the CDR3 is TGTGCCAGCAGCCGGACTAGCGGGGGGGCAATAGGCACAGATACGCAGTATTTT. The complete variable domain, with remaining parts taken from reference TRBV7-6 and TRBJ2-3, reads GAGVSQSPRYKVTKRGQDVALRCDPISGHVSLYWYRQALGQGPEFLTYFNYEAQQDKSGLPNDRFSAERPEGSISTLTIQRTEQRDSAMYRCASSRTSGGAIGTDTQYFGPGTRLTVL.

At least ten counts were recorded for this clonotype. This chain joins TRBV7-6 and TRBJ2-2, with D unclear. The CDR3 is 15 amino acids. The germline V gene has CDR1 SGHVS and CDR2 FNYEAQ. Trimming took 1 base from V and 3 from J, leaving 9 bases between them. CDR3 region: CASSLEPRDTGELFF. The CDR3 nucleotides are TGTGCCAGCAGCTTAGAACCCCGGGACACCGGGGAGCTGTTTTTT.